The rows below give T cell receptor beta chains drawn from one sample of a study of T cell changes during pregnancy in multiple sclerosis. Clones were sequenced by immunoSEQ multiplex PCR, and TCRdb holds only the in-frame ones, with some missing. Here the sample spans around 71,000 clones, 92% being singletons. This sample comprised peripheral blood, obtained after pregnancy. The receptors come from a female donor with multiple sclerosis, enrolled in a pregnancy study. Each CDR3 is given with its conserved first and last residue. The D gene is left open where the match is weak. Not every row has a clone size; where given, it reads once, few, many or a size class.

TRBJ2-2 NA TRBV13 TRBD1 CASSAHDRGPGELFF TGTGCCAGCAGCGCCCACGACAGGGGGCCCGGGGAGCTGTTTTTT
TRBJ2-2 NA TRBV6-4 NA CASSEKGANTGELFF TGTGCCAGCAGTGAGAAGGGGGCGAACACCGGGGAGCTGTTTTTT
TRBJ1-4 NA TRBV5-1 NA CASSLGTKGREKLFF TGCGCCAGCAGCTTGGGAACAAAAGGGAGGGAAAAACTGTTTTTT
TRBJ1-4 NA TRBV7-6 NA CASSPPEVRKLFF TGTGCCAGCAGCCCGCCCGAAGTTAGAAAACTGTTTTTT
TRBJ2-7 NA TRBV7-2 NA CASSLQGGPLSSYEQYF TGTGCCAGCAGCTTACAGGGGGGTCCCCTTAGCTCCTACGAGCAGTACTTC
TRBJ1-1 NA TRBV14 TRBD1 CASSQSLGQGPNTEAFF TGTGCCAGCAGCCAATCGTTGGGACAGGGGCCGAACACTGAAGCTTTCTTT
TRBJ2-3 NA TRBV10-1 TRBD1 CASRDGQGPDTQYF TGCGCCAGCAGAGACGGACAGGGGCCAGATACGCAGTATTTT
TRBJ2-2 NA TRBV7-9 TRBD1 CATWVGTGGPGELFF TGTGCCACCTGGGTCGGGACAGGGGGCCCCGGGGAGCTGTTTTTT
TRBJ2-3 NA TRBV19 TRBD1 CASNMDRDDTQYF TGTGCCAGTAACATGGACAGGGACGATACGCAGTATTTT
TRBJ2-1 NA TRBV7-6 NA CASSFVGESHEQFF TGTGCCAGCAGCTTTGTGGGAGAATCGCATGAGCAGTTCTTC
TRBJ2-7 NA TRBV16 NA CASSQSPGASYEQYF TGTGCCAGCAGCCAATCCCCAGGGGCTTCCTACGAGCAGTACTTC
TRBJ2-7 NA TRBV28 NA CASSVDYLREQYF TGTGCCAGCAGCGTGGACTACCTCCGCGAGCAGTACTTC
TRBJ2-1 NA TRBV21-1 NA CASSKARDRIKQFF TGTGCCAGCAGCAAAGCGAGGGACAGGATAAAGCAGTTCTTC
TRBJ1-2 NA TRBV4-3 NA CASSQDITGSNYGYTF TGCGCCAGCAGCCAAGATATTACAGGGAGCAACTATGGCTACACCTTC
TRBJ1-2 NA TRBV29-1 TRBD1 CSVGGQGVIGGYTF TGCAGCGTTGGGGGACAGGGGGTAATCGGTGGCTACACCTTC
TRBJ2-2 NA TRBV7-7 TRBD1 CASSRDRAGGELFF TGTGCTAGCAGCCGGGACAGGGCTGGCGGGGAGCTGTTTTTT
TRBJ1-2 once TRBV4-2 NA CASSRWGGLNYGYTF TGTGCCAGCAGCCGTTGGGGAGGTTTAAACTATGGCTACACCTTC
TRBJ1-5 once TRBV7-9 NA CASSPETGRYHF TGTGCCAGCAGCCCCGAGACAGGACGGTATCATTTT
TRBJ2-7 NA TRBV29-1 NA CSVDQGGEQYF TGCAGCGTTGATCAGGGCGGCGAGCAGTACTTC
TRBJ1-2 NA TRBV18 NA CASSQTGTREGVYTF TGTGCCAGCTCACAAACCGGGACACGGGAAGGAGTCTACACCTTC
TRBJ1-2 NA TRBV5-6 NA CASSHPRGGHGYTF TGTGCCAGCAGCCATCCAAGGGGTGGTCATGGCTACACCTTC
TRBJ2-7 NA TRBV5-4 NA CASSGVGVANEQYF TGTGCCAGCAGCGGGGTAGGGGTAGCCAACGAGCAGTACTTC
TRBJ1-1 NA TRBV5-1 NA CASSRMRGGVSRAFF TGCGCCAGCAGCCGCATGAGAGGAGGGGTTAGTAGGGCTTTCTTT
TRBJ2-7 NA TRBV18 TRBD2 CASSPVGGRASEQYF TGTGCCAGCTCACCCGTCGGCGGGAGGGCCTCCGAGCAGTACTTC